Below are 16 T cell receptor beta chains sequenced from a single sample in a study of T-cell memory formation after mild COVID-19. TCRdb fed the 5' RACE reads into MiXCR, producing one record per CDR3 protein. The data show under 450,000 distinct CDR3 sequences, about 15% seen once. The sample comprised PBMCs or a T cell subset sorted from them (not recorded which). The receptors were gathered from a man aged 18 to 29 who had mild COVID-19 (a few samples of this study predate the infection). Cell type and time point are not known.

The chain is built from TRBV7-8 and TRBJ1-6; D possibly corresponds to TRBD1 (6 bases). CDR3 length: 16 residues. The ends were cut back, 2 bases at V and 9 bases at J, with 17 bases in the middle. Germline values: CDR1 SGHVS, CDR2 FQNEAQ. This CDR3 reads CASSLTEQGLGSPLHF. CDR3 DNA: TGTGCCAGCAGCTTAACAGAACAGGGACTGGGTTCACCCCTCCACTTT.

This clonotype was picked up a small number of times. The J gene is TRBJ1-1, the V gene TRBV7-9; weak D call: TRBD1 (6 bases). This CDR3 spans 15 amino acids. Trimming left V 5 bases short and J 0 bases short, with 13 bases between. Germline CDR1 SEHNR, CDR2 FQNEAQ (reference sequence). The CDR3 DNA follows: TGTGCCAGCAGCACGCGGACAGTAATGAACACTGAAGCTTTCTTT. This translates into CASSTRTVMNTEAFF.

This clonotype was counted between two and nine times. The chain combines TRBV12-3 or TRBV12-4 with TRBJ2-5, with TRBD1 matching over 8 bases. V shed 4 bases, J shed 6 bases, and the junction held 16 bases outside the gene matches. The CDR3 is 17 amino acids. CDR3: CASSSVFQGALMQTQYF. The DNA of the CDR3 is TGTGCCAGCAGTTCGGTGTTCCAGGGGGCTCTGATGCAGACCCAGTACTTC.

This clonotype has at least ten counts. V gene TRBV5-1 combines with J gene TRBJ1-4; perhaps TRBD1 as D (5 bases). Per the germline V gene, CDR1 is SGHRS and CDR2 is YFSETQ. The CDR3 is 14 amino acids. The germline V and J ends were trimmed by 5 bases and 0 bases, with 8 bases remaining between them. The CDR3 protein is CASRTGPTNEKLFF. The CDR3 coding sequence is TGCGCCAGCAGGACGGGGCCAACTAATGAAAAACTGTTTTTT. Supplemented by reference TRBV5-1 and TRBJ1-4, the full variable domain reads KAGVTQTPRYLIKTRGQQVTLSCSPISGHRSVSWYQQTPGQGLQFLFEYFSETQRNKGNFPGRFSGRQFSNSRSEMNVSTLELGDSALYLCASRTGPTNEKLFFGSGTQLSVL.

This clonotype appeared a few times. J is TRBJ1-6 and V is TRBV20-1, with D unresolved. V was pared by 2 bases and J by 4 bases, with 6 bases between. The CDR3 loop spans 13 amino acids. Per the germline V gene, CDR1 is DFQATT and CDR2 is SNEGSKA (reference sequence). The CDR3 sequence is CSARPTYNSPLHF. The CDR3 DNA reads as TGCAGTGCTAGACCAACGTATAATTCACCCCTCCACTTT.

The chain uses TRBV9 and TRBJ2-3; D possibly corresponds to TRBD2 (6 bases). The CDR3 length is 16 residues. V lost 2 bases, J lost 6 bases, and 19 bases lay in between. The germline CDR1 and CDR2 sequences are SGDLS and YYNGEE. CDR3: CASSVQLAPPRDTQYF. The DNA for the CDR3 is TGTGCCAGCAGCGTCCAACTAGCTCCGCCGAGGGATACGCAGTATTTT. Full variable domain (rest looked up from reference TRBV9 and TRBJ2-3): DSGVTQTPKHLITATGQRVTLRCSPRSGDLSVYWYQQSLDQGLQFLIQYYNGEERAKGNILERFSAQQFPDLHSELNLSSLELGDSALYFCASSVQLAPPRDTQYFGPGTRLTVL.

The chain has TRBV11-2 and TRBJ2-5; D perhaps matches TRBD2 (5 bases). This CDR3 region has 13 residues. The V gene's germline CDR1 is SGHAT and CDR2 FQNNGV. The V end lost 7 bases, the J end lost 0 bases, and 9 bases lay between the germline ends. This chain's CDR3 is CASTLSDQETQYF. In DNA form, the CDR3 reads TGTGCCAGCACCCTTAGCGACCAAGAGACCCAGTACTTC.

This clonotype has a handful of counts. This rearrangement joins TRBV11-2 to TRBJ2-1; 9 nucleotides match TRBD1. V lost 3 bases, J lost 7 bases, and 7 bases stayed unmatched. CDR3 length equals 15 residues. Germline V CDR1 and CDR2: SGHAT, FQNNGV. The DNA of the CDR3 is TGTGCCAGCAGCTTCCCCGGGACAGGGTTTAATGAGCAGTTCTTC. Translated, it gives CASSFPGTGFNEQFF.

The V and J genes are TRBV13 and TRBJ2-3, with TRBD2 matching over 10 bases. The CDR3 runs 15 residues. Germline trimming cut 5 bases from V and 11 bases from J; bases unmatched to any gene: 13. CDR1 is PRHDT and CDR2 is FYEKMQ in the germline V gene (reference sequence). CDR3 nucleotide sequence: TGTGCCAGCAGCATCCCTAGCGGGGGAGCTAACGAGCAGTATTTT. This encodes CASSIPSGGANEQYF.

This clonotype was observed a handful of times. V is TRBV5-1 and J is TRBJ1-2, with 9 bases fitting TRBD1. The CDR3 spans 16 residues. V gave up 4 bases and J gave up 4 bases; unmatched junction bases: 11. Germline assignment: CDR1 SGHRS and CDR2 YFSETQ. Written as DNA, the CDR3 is TGCGCCAGCAGCGACTACCTGGGACAGGGAGGCTATGGCTACACCTTC. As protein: CASSDYLGQGGYGYTF. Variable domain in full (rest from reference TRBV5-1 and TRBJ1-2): KAGVTQTPRYLIKTRGQQVTLSCSPISGHRSVSWYQQTPGQGLQFLFEYFSETQRNKGNFPGRFSGRQFSNSRSEMNVSTLELGDSALYLCASSDYLGQGGYGYTFGSGTRLTVV.

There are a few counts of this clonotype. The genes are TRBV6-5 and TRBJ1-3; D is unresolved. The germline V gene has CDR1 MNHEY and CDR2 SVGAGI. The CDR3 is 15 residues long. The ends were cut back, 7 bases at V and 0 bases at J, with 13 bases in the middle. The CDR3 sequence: CASMVGILSGNTIYF. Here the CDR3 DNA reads TGTGCCAGCATGGTTGGGATCCTCTCTGGAAACACCATATATTTT.

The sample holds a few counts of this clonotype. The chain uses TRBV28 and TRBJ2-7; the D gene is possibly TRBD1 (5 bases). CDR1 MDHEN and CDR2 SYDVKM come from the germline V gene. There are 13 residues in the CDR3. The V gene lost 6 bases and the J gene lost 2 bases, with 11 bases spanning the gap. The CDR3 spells CASSLHRTYEQYV. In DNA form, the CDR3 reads TGTGCCAGCAGCCTACACAGGACCTACGAGCAGTACGTC.

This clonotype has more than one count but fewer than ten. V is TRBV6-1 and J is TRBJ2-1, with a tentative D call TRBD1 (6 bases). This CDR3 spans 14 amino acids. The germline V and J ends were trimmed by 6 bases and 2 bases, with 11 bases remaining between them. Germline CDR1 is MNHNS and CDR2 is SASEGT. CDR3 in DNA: TGTGCCAGCAGGACCGGACAGCCCTACAATGAGCAGTTCTTC. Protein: CASRTGQPYNEQFF.

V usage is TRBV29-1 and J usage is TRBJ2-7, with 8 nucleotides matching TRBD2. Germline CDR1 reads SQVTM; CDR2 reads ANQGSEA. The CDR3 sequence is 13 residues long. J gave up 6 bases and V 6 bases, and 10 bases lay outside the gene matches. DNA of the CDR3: TGCAGCGTACGTCGGACTAGCTGGACCGAGCAGTACTTC. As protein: CSVRRTSWTEQYF.

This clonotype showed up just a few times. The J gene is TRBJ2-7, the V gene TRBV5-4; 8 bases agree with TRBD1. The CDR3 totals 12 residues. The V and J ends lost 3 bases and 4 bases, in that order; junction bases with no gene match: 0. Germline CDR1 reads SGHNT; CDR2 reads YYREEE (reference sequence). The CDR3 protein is CASSWDRYEQYF. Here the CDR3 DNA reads TGTGCCAGCAGCTGGGACAGGTACGAGCAGTACTTC.

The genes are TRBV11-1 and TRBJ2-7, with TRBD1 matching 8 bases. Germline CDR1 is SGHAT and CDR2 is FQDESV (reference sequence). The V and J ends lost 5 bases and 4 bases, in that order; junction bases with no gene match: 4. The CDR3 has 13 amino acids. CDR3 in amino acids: CASSIYRGYEQYF. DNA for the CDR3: TGTGCCAGCAGCATATACAGGGGGTACGAGCAGTACTTC.